The rows below give T cell receptor beta chains drawn from one sample of a study of T-cell memory formation after mild COVID-19. From the 5' RACE reads, TCRdb called clonotypes with MiXCR, one entry per CDR3 protein. The data show fewer than 250,000 distinct CDR3 sequences, about 18% seen once. Source material: PBMCs or a T cell subset sorted from them (not recorded which). The origin of the receptors is an adult woman who had mild COVID-19 (a few samples of this study predate the infection). Cell type and time point are not known. The conserved cysteine and the conserved F or W are not part of the CDR3 here. The D gene is left open where the match is weak. Where a row states a size, it is once, few, many or the class of an expanded clone; other rows omit it.

cdr3_length clone_size d_call v_call cdr3_aa
9 . . TRBV12-3/TRBV12-4 ASSLAAEAF
13 . . TRBV7-2 ASSLASQTYNEQF
14 . . TRBV5-5 ASSSTGGGMPGELF
12 . . TRBV6-2/TRBV6-3 ASSPRGAIPEAF
10 . . TRBV9 ASSATGETQY
13 . . TRBV20-1 SARVGLRPTNIQY
12 . . TRBV19 ASSIGGDGQPQH
13 few TRBD1 TRBV18 ASSPLQGAEETQY
12 . . TRBV4-1 ASSQEALGRGYT
12 few . TRBV20-1 SARFGGGNYGYT
9 few . TRBV24-1 ATSEGYEQY
13 . . TRBV18 ASSPHGASDTEAF
11 . TRBD1 TRBV10-3 AIRRQGDYEQY
12 few . TRBV20-1 SAREGGRDTEAF
13 . TRBD1 TRBV29-1 SVRTGGTDQETQY
11 few . TRBV20-1 SAMRGYDNEQF
11 . . TRBV5-1 ASSGTGTYEQY
15 . TRBD2 TRBV9 ASSAGLAGGTAETQY
13 few . TRBV5-4 ASSLGQPLNYGYT
14 few TRBD2 TRBV5-1 ASSSQPAGREETQY
15 . TRBD2 TRBV9 ASSVATWASGKNEQF
12 . . TRBV5-1 ASRQDPTSYEQY
12 . . TRBV5-1 ASSANTGKFSYT
11 . TRBD1 TRBV3-1 ASTHRGGEKLF
11 . TRBD1 TRBV7-6 ASSSQRDREAF
14 few . TRBV7-2 ASSLRLRGARETQY
12 few . TRBV9 ASSVDRDTGELF